The source of this T cell receptor beta chain is a study of CD8 T cells in Susac syndrome. RNA amounts of 0.5 to 1 ug underwent reverse transcription with random hexamers. The method of amplification for TCR beta CDR3 was immunoSEQ multiplex PCR, covering 54 Vbeta and 13 Jbeta. TCRdb ran MiXCR on the immunoSEQ multiplex PCR reads and lists one entry per CDR3 protein. Here the sample spans 150,000 to 200,000 distinct CDR3 sequences, 90% to 95% being singletons. Negative isolation was used for CD8+ and CD4+ T cells and FACS enrichment for TEMRA cells. Looked up from germline, CDR1 is MDHEN and CDR2 is SYDVKM. The CDR3 sequence is 14 residues long. Trimming removed 6 bases from V and 3 bases from J, with 15 bases in between.

Sequenced material: CD4+ T cells from PBMCs. V and J are TRBV28 and TRBJ2-7, with a possible D match to TRBD2 (5 bases). The sequence derives from a human donor in good health. CDR3 protein: CASSRPGMSYEQYF. The CDR3, as DNA: TGTGCCAGCAGCCGGCCGGGGATGAGCTACGAGCAGTACTTC.